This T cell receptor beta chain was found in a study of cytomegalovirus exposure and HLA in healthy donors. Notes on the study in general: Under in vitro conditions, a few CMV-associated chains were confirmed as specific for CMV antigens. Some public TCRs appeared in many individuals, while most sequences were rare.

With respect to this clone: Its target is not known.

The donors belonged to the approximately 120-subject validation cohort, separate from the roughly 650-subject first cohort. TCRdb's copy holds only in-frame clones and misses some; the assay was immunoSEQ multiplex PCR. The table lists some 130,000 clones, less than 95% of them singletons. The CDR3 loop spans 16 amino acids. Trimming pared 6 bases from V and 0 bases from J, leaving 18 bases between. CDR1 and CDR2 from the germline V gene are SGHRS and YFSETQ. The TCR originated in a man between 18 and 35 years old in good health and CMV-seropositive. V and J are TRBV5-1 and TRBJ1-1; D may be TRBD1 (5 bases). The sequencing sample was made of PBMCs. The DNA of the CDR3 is TGCGCCAGCACCGCCGGGACTGCACTTATGAACACTGAAGCTTTCTTT. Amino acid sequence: CASTAGTALMNTEAFF.